Listed below are T cell receptor beta chains from one sample, sequenced in a study of T-cell reconstitution after alpha-beta-depleted transplantation in children. TCRdb called the PCR reads again in MiXCR, with one record for every CDR3 protein. Here the sample spans around 480,000 distinct CDR3 sequences, around a third being singletons. The material sequenced was PBMCs from the stem cell graft donor, taken from the stem cell graft. The receptors come from a human donor who donated a stem cell graft to a child with aplastic anemia. The CDR3 runs from the conserved cysteine through the conserved F or W. D genes are given only for firm matches. Clone size is stated in some rows and not others, as once, few, many or a class when expanded.

.	TRBD1	TRBV24-1	TRBJ1-2	CATSETGTGVYGYTF	TGTGCCACCAGTGAAACCGGGACAGGGGTCTATGGCTACACCTTC
few	.	TRBV5-5	TRBJ1-2	CASSLSWGAGGYTF	TGTGCCAGCAGCTTGAGCTGGGGGGCTGGCGGCTACACCTTC
.	.	TRBV27	TRBJ2-7	CASRESGDYEQYF	TGTGCCAGCAGAGAAAGCGGTGACTACGAGCAGTACTTC
.	.	TRBV28	TRBJ1-1	CASSPASTEAFF	TGTGCCAGCAGTCCAGCGAGCACTGAAGCTTTCTTT
few	TRBD2	TRBV7-8	TRBJ2-1	CASSRAGLDTFF	TGTGCCAGCAGCCGAGCGGGACTGGATACCTTCTTC
once	.	TRBV20-1	TRBJ1-5	CSARGLGPLGSNQPQHF	TGCAGTGCTAGGGGACTGGGCCCCCTGGGGAGCAATCAGCCCCAGCATTTT
few	.	TRBV27	TRBJ1-1	CASSLQAGTEAFF	TGTGCCAGCAGTTTACAGGCTGGGACTGAAGCTTTCTTT
once	.	TRBV5-6	TRBJ1-5	CASSLAGGLGQPQHF	TGTGCCAGCAGCTTGGCCGGAGGGCTGGGTCAGCCCCAGCATTTT
.	.	TRBV7-9	TRBJ1-1	CASSFEGQNTEAFF	TGTGCCAGCAGCTTCGAAGGACAAAACACTGAAGCTTTCTTT
.	.	TRBV12-5	TRBJ1-5	CASGRSGDPGSNQPQHF	TGTGCTAGTGGACGATCAGGGGACCCGGGAAGCAATCAGCCCCAGCATTTT
.	.	TRBV20-1	TRBJ1-1	CSAQPGGRVMNTEAFF	TGCAGTGCTCAACCCGGGGGGCGAGTCATGAACACTGAAGCTTTCTTT
few	TRBD2	TRBV5-1	TRBJ2-5	CATSSAWASGDETQYF	TGCGCCACCTCGAGTGCGTGGGCTAGCGGGGATGAGACCCAGTACTTC
.	TRBD1	TRBV4-3	TRBJ2-1	CASSQDPGTGTYNEQFF	TGCGCCAGCAGCCAAGATCCCGGGACAGGGACGTACAATGAGCAGTTCTTC
.	.	TRBV11-2	TRBJ2-1	CASSLQTQGGFNEQFF	TGTGCCAGCAGCTTACAGACTCAGGGGGGATTCAATGAGCAGTTCTTC
few	.	TRBV28	TRBJ2-1	CASSLGYYNEQFF	TGTGCCAGCAGTTTAGGTTACTACAATGAGCAGTTCTTC
.	TRBD1	TRBV11-2	TRBJ1-1	CASSPRQGLNTEAFF	TGTGCCAGCAGCCCCAGACAGGGCCTGAACACTGAAGCTTTCTTT
few	TRBD1	TRBV29-1	TRBJ1-2	CSVLGQGLGGYTF	TGCAGCGTCCTTGGACAGGGCCTTGGCGGCTACACCTTC
few	.	TRBV29-1	TRBJ2-3	CSVEDGLIKDTQYF	TGCAGCGTTGAAGACGGGCTTATCAAAGATACGCAGTATTTT
.	.	TRBV12-3/TRBV12-4	TRBJ2-2	CASSLGLRRGVTGELFF	TGTGCCAGCAGTTTGGGTCTGCGGCGGGGTGTAACCGGGGAGCTGTTTTTT
.	.	TRBV10-1	TRBJ2-1	CASSQWRGNEQFF	TGCGCCAGCAGTCAGTGGAGGGGCAATGAGCAGTTCTTC
.	.	TRBV5-6	TRBJ2-7	CASRSGPAYEQYF	TGTGCCAGCAGATCAGGCCCGGCCTACGAGCAGTACTTC
.	.	TRBV29-1	TRBJ2-5	CSVEIGGAETQYF	TGCAGCGTTGAAATTGGTGGGGCGGAGACCCAGTACTTC
.	.	TRBV12-3/TRBV12-4	TRBJ2-5	CASSLTGRGETQYF	TGTGCCAGCAGTTTAACAGGGCGGGGAGAGACCCAGTACTTC
.	.	TRBV4-2	TRBJ2-1	CASSPRVNEQFF	TGTGCCAGCAGCCCCCGGGTCAATGAGCAGTTCTTC
few	.	TRBV20-1	TRBJ2-2	CSAGTIANTGELFF	TGCAGTGCTGGAACGATCGCGAACACCGGGGAGCTGTTTTTT
few	TRBD1	TRBV4-3	TRBJ2-3	CASSRASGTGWDTQYF	TGCGCCAGCAGCCGTGCGAGTGGGACAGGGTGGGATACGCAGTATTTT
few	.	TRBV20-1	TRBJ1-5	CSARVGSDGNQPQHF	TGCAGTGCTAGAGTGGGTAGCGATGGCAATCAGCCCCAGCATTTT
.	TRBD1	TRBV9	TRBJ1-2	CASSEGTGRNYGYTF	TGTGCCAGCAGCGAGGGGACAGGGCGGAACTATGGCTACACCTTC
.	.	TRBV28	TRBJ2-7	CASSPSGTQIAYEQYF	TGTGCCAGCAGTCCATCCGGGACTCAAATTGCCTACGAGCAGTACTTC
.	.	TRBV28	TRBJ2-1	CASSLGPVPYNEQFF	TGTGCCAGCAGTTTGGGGCCCGTCCCCTACAATGAGCAGTTCTTC
few	TRBD2	TRBV7-9	TRBJ2-1	CASSPGTSGPGWQFF	TGTGCCAGCAGCCCCGGGACTAGCGGTCCCGGATGGCAGTTCTTC